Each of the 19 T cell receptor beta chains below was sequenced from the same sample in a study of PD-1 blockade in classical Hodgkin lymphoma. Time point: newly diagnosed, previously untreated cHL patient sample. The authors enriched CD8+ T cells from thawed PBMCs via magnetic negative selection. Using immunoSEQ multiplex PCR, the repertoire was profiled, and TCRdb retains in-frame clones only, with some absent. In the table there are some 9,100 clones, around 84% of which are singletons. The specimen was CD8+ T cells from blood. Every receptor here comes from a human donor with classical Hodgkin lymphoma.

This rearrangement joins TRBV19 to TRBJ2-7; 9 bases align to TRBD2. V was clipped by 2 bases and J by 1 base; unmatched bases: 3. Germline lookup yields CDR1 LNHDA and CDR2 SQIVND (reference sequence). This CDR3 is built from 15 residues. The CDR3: CASSISGGTSYEQYF. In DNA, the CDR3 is TGTGCCAGTAGTATAAGCGGGGGGACGTCCTACGAGCAGTACTTC.

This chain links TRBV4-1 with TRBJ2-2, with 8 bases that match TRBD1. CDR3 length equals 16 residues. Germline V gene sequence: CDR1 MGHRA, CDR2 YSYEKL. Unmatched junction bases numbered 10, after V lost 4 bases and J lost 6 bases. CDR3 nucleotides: TGCGCCAGCAGCCCCCTCGGACAGGGTGGAGCCGGGGAGCTGTTTTTT. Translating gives CASSPLGQGGAGELFF.

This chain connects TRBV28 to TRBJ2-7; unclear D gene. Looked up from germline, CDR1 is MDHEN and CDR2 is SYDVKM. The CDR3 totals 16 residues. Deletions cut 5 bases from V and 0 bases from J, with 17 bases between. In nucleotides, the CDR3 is TGTGCCAGCAGTATACCAATGGGTCTAACCTCCTACGAGCAGTACTTC. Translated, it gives CASSIPMGLTSYEQYF.

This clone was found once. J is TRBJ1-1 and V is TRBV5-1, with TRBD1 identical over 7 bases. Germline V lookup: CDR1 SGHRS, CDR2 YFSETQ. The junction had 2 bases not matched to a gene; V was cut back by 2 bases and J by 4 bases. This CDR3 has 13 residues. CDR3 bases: TGCGCCAGCAGCTTACAGGGGAGCACTGAAGCTTTCTTT. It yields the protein CASSLQGSTEAFF.

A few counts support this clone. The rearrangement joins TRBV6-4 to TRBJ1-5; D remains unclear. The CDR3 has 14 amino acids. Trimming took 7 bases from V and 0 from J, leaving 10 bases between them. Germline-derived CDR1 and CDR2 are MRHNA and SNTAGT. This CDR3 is CASKRGISNQPQHF. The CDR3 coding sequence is TGTGCCAGCAAACGAGGGATTAGCAATCAGCCCCAGCATTTT.

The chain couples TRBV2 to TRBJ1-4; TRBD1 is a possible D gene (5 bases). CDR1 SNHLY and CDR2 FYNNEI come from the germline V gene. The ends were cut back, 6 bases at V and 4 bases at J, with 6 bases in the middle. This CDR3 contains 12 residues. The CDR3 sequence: CASRQGNEKLFF. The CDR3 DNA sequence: TGTGCCAGCAGGCAGGGTAATGAAAAACTGTTTTTT. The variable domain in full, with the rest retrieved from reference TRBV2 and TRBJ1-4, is EPEVTQTPSHQVTQMGQEVILRCVPISNHLYFYWYRQILGQKVEFLVSFYNNEISEKSEIFDDQFSVERPDGSNFTLKIRSTKLEDSAMYFCASRQGNEKLFFGSGTQLSVL.

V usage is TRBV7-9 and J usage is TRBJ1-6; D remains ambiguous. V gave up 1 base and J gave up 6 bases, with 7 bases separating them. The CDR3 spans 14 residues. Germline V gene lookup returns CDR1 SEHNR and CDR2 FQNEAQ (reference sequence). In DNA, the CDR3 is TGTGCCAGCAGCTTAGGTGGCCTTAATTCACCCCTCCACTTT. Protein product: CASSLGGLNSPLHF.

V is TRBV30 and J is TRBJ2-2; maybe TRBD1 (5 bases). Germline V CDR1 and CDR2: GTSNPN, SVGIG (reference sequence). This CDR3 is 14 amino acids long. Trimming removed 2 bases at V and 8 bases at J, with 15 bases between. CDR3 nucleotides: TGTGCCTGGAGTACGACAGATCTTAAGGGGGAGCTGTTTTTT. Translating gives CAWSTTDLKGELFF. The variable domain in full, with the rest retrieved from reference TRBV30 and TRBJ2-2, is SQTIHQWPATLVQPVGSPLSLECTVEGTSNPNLYWYRQAAGRGLQLLFYSVGIGQISSEVPQNLSASRPQDRQFILSSKKLLLSDSGFYLCAWSTTDLKGELFFGEGSRLTVL.

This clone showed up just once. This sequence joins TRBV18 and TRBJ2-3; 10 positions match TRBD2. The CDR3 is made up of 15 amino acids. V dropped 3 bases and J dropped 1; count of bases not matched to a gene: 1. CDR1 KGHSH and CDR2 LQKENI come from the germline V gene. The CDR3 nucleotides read TGTGCCAGCTCACCGACTAGCGGGCGCACAGATACGCAGTATTTT. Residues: CASSPTSGRTDTQYF.

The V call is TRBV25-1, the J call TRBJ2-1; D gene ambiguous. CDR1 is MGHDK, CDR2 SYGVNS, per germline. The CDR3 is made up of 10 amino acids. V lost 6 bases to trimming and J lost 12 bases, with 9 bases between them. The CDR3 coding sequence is TGTGCCAGCAGCCACGACGCGCAGTTCTTC. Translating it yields CASSHDAQFF.

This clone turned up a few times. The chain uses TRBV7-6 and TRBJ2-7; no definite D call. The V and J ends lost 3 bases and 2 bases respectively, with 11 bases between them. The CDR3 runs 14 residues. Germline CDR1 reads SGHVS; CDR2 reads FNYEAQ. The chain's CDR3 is CASSLRIKTYEQYF. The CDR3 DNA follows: TGTGCCAGCAGCTTGAGAATAAAGACCTACGAGCAGTACTTC.

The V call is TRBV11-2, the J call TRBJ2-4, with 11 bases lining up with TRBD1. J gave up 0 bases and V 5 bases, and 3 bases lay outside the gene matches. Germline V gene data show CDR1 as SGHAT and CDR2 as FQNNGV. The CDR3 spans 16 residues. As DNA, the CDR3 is TGTGCCAGCAGCAAGGGACAGGGGGAAGCCAAAAACATTCAGTACTTC. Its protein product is CASSKGQGEAKNIQYF. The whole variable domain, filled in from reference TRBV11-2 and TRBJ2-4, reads EAGVAQSPRYKIIEKRQSVAFWCNPISGHATLYWYQQILGQGPKLLIQFQNNGVVDDSQLPKDRFSAERLKGVDSTLKIQPAKLEDSAVYLCASSKGQGEAKNIQYFGAGTRLSVL.

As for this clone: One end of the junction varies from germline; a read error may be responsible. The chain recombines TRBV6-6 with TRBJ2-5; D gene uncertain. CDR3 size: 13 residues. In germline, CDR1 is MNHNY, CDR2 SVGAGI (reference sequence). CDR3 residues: CAGSYPSLETQYF. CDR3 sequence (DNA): TGTGCCGGCAGTTACCCCAGTCTTGAGACCCAGTACTTC.

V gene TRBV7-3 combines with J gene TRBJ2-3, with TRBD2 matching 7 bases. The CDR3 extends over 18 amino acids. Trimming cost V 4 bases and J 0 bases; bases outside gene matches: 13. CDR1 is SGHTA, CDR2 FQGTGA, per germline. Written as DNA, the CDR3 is TGTGCCAGCAGCTCCTCTAGCGGAAAAAGCCCTAGCACAGATACGCAGTATTTT. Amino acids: CASSSSSGKSPSTDTQYF. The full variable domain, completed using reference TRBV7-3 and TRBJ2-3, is GAGVSQTPSNKVTEKGKYVELRCDPISGHTALYWYRQSLGQGPEFLIYFQGTGAADDSGLPNDRFFAVRPEGSVSTLKIQRTERGDSAVYLCASSSSSGKSPSTDTQYFGPGTRLTVL.

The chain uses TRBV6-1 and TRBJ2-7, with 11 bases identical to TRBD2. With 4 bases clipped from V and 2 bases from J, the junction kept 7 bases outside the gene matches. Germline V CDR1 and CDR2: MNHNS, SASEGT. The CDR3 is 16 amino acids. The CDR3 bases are TGTGCCAGCAGTGCGCTAGCGGGGGGTGCCGCCTACGAGCAGTACTTC. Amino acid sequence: CASSALAGGAAYEQYF.

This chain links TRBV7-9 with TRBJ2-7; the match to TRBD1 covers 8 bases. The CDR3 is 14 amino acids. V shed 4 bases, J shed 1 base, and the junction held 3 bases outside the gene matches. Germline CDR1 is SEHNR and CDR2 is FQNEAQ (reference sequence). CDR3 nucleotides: TGTGCCAGCAGCTCCCGGGACAGGTCCTACGAGCAGTACTTC. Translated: CASSSRDRSYEQYF.

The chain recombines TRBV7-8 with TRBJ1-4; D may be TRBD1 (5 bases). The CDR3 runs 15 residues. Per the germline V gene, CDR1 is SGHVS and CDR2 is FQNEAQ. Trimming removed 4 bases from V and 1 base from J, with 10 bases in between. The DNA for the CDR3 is TGTGCCAGCAGCTCATGGGGGGGAACTAATGAAAAACTGTTTTTT. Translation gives CASSSWGGTNEKLFF.

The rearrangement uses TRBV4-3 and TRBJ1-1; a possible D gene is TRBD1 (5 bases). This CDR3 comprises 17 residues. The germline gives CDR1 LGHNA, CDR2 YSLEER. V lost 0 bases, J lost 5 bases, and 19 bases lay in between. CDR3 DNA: TGCGCCAGCAGCCAAGATAACAGCTTACAGGAGGGGACTGAAGCTTTCTTT. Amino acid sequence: CASSQDNSLQEGTEAFF.

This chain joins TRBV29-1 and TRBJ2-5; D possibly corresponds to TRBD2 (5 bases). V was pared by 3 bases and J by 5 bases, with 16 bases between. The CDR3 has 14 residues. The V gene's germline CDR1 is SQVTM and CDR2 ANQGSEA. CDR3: CSVEAADPLETQYF. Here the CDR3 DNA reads TGCAGCGTTGAGGCAGCGGACCCTCTTGAGACCCAGTACTTC.